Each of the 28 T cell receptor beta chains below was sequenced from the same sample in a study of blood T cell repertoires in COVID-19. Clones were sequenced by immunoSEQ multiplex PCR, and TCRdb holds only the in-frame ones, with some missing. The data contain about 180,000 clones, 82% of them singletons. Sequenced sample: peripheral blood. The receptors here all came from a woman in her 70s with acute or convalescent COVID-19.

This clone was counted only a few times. CDR3 sequence (DNA): TGTGCCAGCAGTTACTACCAGAATCAGCCCCAGCATTTT. Translation gives CASSYYQNQPQHF. This chain joins TRBV6-2 or TRBV6-3 and TRBJ1-5; D gene uncertain. The CDR3 is 13 amino acids. Trimming cost V 1 base and J 4 bases, with 5 bases left between them. The V gene's germline CDR1 is MNHEY and CDR2 SVGEGT.

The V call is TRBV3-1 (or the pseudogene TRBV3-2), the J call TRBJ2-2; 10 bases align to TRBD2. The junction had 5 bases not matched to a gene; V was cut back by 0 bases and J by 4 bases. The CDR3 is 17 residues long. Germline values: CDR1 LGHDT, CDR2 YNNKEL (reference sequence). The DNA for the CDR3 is TGTGCCAGCAGCCAAGAAGGGAGGACTAGCGGCACCGGGGAGCTGTTTTTT. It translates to CASSQEGRTSGTGELFF.

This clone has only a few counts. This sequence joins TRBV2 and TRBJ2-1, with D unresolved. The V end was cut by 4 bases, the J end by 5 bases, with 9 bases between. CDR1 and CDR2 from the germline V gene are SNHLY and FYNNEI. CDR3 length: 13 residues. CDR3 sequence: CASSVTPNNEQFF. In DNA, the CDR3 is TGTGCCAGCAGTGTGACTCCAAACAATGAGCAGTTCTTC.

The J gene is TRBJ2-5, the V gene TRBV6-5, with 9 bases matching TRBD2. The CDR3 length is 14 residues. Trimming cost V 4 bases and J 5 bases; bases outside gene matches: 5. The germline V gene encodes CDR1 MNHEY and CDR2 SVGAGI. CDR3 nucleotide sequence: TGTGCCAGCAGTTTAGCGGGGGTCCGGGAGACCCAGTACTTC. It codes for CASSLAGVRETQYF.

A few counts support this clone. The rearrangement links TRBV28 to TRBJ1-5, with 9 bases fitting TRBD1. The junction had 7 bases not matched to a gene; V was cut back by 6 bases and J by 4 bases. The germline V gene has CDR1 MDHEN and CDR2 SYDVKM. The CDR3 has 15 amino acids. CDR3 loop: CASSWDREENQPQHF. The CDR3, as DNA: TGTGCCAGCAGCTGGGACAGGGAAGAAAATCAGCCCCAGCATTTT. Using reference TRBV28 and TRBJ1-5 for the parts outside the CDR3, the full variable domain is DVKVTQSSRYLVKRTGEKVFLECVQDMDHENMFWYRQDPGLGLRLIYFSYDVKMKEKGDIPEGYSVSREKKERFSLILESASTNQTSMYLCASSWDREENQPQHFGDGTRLSIL.

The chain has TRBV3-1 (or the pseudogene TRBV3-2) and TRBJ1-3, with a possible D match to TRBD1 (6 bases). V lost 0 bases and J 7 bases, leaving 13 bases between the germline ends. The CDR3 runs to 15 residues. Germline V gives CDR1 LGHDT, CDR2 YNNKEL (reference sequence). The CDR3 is CASSQDPTGLNTIYF. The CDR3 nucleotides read TGTGCCAGCAGCCAAGACCCCACAGGGTTGAACACCATATATTTT.

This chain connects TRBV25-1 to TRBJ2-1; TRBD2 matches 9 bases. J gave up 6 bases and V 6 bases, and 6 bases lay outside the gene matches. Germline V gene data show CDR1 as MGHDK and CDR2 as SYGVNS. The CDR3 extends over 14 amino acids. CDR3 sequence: CASRDSGSSNEQFF. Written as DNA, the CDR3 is TGTGCCAGCAGGGATAGCGGGAGCTCCAATGAGCAGTTCTTC.

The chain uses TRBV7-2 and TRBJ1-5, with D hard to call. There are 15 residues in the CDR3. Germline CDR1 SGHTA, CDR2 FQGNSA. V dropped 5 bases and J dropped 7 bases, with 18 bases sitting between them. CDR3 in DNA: TGTGCCAGCAGCCCCGAGGGTACAGTAGCCCAGCCCCAGCATTTT. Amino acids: CASSPEGTVAQPQHF.

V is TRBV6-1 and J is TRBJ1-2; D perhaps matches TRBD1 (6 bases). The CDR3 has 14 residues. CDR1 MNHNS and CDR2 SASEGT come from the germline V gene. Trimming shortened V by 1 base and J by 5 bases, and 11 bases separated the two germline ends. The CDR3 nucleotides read TGTGCCAGCAGTGAAGAAATCAGGGGTTATGGCTACACCTTC. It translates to CASSEEIRGYGYTF.

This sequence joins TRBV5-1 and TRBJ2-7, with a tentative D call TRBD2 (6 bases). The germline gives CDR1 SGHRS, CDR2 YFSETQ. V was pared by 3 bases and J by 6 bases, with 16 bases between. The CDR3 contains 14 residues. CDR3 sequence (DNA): TGCGCCAGCAGCTCGGAGGGGTATTGGTCCGAGCAGTACTTC. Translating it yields CASSSEGYWSEQYF.

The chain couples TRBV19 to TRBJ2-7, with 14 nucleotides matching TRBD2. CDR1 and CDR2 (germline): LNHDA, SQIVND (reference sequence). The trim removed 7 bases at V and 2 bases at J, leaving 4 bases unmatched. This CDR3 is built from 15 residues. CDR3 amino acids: CASMETSGGAYEQYF. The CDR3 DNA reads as TGTGCCAGTATGGAGACTAGCGGGGGGGCCTACGAGCAGTACTTC.

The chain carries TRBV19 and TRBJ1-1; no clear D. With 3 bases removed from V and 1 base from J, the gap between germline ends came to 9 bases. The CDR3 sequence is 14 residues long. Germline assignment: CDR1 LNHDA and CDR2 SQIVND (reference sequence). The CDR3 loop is CASSIYGENTEAFF. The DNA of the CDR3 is TGTGCCAGTAGTATTTACGGGGAGAACACTGAAGCTTTCTTT.

CDR3 amino acids: CASNMDGLARGYTF. The CDR3 DNA follows: TGCGCCAGCAACATGGATGGGCTTGCTCGGGGCTACACCTTC. The chain is built from TRBV5-1 and TRBJ1-2; D uncertain. The CDR3 covers 14 residues. The V gene lost 6 bases and the J gene lost 8 bases, with 20 bases spanning the gap. CDR1 is SGHRS, CDR2 YFSETQ, per germline.

The CDR3 here is CASSFGSPGGDTEAFF. DNA of the CDR3: TGTGCCAGCAGCTTTGGTTCCCCTGGGGGGGACACTGAAGCTTTCTTT. The V call is TRBV5-6, the J call TRBJ1-1, with D possibly TRBD1 on 5 matching bases. This CDR3 is built from 16 residues. Germline V gives CDR1 SGHDT, CDR2 YYEEEE. The germline V and J ends were trimmed by 2 bases and 3 bases, with 17 bases remaining between them.

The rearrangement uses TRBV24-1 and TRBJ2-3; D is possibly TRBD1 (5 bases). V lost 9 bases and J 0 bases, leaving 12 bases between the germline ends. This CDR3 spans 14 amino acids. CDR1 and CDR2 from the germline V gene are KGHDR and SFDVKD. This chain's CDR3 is CATRQRTSTDTQYF. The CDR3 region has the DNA TGTGCCACCCGGCAAAGGACAAGCACAGATACGCAGTATTTT.

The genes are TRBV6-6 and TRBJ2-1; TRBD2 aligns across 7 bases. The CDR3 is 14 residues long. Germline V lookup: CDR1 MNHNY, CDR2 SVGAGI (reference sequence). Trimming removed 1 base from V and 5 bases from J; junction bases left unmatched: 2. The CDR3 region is CASSYWGRDNEQFF. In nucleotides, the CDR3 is TGTGCCAGCAGTTACTGGGGGAGGGACAATGAGCAGTTCTTC.

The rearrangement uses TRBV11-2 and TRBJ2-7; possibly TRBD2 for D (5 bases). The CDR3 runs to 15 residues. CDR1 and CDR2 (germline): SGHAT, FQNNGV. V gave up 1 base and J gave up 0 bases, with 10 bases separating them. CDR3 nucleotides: TGTGCCAGCAGCTTAGGTAGCGTCCCCTCCTACGAGCAGTACTTC. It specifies CASSLGSVPSYEQYF.

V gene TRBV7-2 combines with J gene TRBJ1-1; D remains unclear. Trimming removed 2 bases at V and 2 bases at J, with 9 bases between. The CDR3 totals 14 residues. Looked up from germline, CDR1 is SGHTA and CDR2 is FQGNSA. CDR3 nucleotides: TGTGCCAGCAGCTTAAATCCCCTTAACACTGAAGCTTTCTTT. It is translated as CASSLNPLNTEAFF. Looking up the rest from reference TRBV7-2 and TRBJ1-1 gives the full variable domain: GAGVSQSPSNKVTEKGKDVELRCDPISGHTALYWYRQSLGQGLEFLIYFQGNSAPDKSGLPSDRFSAERTGGSVSTLTIQRTQQEDSAVYLCASSLNPLNTEAFFGQGTRLTVV.

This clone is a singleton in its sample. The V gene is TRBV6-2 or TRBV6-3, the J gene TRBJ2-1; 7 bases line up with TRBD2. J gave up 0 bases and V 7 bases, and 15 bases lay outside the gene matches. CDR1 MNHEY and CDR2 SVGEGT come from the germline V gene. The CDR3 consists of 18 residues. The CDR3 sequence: CASTPGLVPLSSYNEQFF. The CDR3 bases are TGTGCCAGCACCCCCGGACTAGTCCCCCTTAGCTCCTACAATGAGCAGTTCTTC.

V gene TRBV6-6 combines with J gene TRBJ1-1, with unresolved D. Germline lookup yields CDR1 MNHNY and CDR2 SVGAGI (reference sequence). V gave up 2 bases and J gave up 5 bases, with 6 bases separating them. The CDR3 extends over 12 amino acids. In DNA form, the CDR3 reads TGTGCCAGCAGTTACGCACAGACTGAAGCTTTCTTT. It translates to CASSYAQTEAFF.

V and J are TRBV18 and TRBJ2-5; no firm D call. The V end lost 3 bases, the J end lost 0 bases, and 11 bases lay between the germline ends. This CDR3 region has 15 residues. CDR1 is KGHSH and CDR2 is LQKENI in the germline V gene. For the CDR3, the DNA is TGTGCCAGCTCACCCATCCCGGGTGACCAAGAGACCCAGTACTTC. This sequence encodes CASSPIPGDQETQYF.

CDR3 amino acids: CASSHTNRGNSPLHF. CDR3 DNA sequence: TGCGCCAGCAGCCATACCAACAGGGGTAATTCACCCCTCCACTTT. The V call is TRBV4-1, the J call TRBJ1-6; 7 bases are shared with TRBD1. The V and J ends lost 3 bases and 6 bases, in that order; junction bases with no gene match: 5. The germline CDR1 and CDR2 sequences are MGHRA and YSYEKL. The CDR3 runs 15 residues.

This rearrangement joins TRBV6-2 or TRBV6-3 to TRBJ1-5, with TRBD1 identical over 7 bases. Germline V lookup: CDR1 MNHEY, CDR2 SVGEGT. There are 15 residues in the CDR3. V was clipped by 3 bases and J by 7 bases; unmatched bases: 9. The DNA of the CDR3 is TGTGCCAGCAGTTATTCACAGGGGCCGGCCCAGCCCCAGCATTTT. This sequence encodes CASSYSQGPAQPQHF.

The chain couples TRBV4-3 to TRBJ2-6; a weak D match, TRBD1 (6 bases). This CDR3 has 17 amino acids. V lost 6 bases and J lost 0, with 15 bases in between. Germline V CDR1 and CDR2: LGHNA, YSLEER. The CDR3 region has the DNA TGCGCCAGCAGTCGGGACAATAGCTACTCTGGGGCCAACGTCCTGACTTTC. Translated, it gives CASSRDNSYSGANVLTF.

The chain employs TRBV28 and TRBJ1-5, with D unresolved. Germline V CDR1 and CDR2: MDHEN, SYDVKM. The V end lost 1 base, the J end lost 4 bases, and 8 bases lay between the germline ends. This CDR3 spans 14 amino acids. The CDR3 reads CASSLSLANQPQHF. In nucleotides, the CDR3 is TGTGCCAGCAGTTTATCGCTGGCAAATCAGCCCCAGCATTTT.

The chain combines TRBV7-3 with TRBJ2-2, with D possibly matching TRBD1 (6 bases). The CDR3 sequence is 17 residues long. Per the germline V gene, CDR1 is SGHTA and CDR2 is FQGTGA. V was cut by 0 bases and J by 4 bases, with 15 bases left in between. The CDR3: CASSLTSQGRFTGELFF. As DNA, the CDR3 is TGTGCCAGCAGCTTAACGTCTCAGGGGCGGTTCACCGGGGAGCTGTTTTTT.

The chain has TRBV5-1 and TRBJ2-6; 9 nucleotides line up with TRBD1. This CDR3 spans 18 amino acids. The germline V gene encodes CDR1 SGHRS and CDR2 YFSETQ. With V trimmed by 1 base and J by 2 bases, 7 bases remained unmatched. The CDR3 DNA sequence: TGCGCCAGCAGCTTGACCTCCGGGACAGGGACTGGGGCCAACGTCCTGACTTTC. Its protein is CASSLTSGTGTGANVLTF.

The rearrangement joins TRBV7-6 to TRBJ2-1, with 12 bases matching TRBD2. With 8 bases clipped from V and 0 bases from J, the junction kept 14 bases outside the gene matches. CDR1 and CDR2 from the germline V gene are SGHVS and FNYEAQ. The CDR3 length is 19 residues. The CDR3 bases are TGTGCCAGCGGTACCAGGACTAGCGGGAACGAAGGCTCCTACAATGAGCAGTTCTTC. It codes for CASGTRTSGNEGSYNEQFF. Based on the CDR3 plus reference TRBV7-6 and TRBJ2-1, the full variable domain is GAGVSQSPRYKVTKRGQDVALRCDPISGHVSLYWYRQALGQGPEFLTYFNYEAQQDKSGLPNDRFSAERPEGSISTLTIQRTEQRDSAMYRCASGTRTSGNEGSYNEQFFGPGTRLTVL.